The clone carrying this TCR beta chain was detected once. The sample comes from a study of blood T cell repertoires in COVID-19. The method was immunoSEQ multiplex PCR; TCRdb's version includes in-frame clones alone and lacks a portion of them. Of 55,000 or so clones in the sample, 90% were seen once. V shed 5 bases and J shed 2 bases, with 12 bases lying between them. The CDR3 has 14 residues. Per germline, CDR1 LGHNT and CDR2 FRNRAP. The TCR comes from a man aged 40-55 years with acute or convalescent COVID-19. V and J are TRBV12-5 and TRBJ1-1; D gene ambiguous. Sequencing input: peripheral blood. This CDR3 is CASGPPNVNTEAFF. For the CDR3, the DNA is TGTGCTAGTGGTCCCCCTAATGTTAACACTGAAGCTTTCTTT.